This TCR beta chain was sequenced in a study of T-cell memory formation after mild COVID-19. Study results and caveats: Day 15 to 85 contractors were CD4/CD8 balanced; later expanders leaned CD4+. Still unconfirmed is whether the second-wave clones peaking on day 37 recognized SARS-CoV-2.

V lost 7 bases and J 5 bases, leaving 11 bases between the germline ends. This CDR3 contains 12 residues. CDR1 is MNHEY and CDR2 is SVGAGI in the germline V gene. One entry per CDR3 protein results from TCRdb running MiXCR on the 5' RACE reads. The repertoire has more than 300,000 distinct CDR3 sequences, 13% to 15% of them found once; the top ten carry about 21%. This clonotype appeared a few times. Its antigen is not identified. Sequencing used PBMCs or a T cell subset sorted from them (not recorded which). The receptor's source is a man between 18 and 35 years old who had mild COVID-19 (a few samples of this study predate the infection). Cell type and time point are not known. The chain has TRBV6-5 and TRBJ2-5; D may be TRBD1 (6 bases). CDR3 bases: TGTGCCAGCAATTCAGGGGTGGAGACCCAGTACTTC. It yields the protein CASNSGVETQYF.